These T cell receptor beta chains were read from a single sample in a study of blood T cell repertoires in COVID-19. The method was immunoSEQ multiplex PCR; TCRdb's version includes in-frame clones alone and lacks a portion of them. Of some 210,000 clones listed, around 83% are singletons. Source material: peripheral blood. These receptors were collected from a middle-aged man with active or convalescent COVID-19. CDR3s include the opening cysteine and the closing phenylalanine or tryptophan. A D gene is named only where the DNA matches it firmly. A row's size may be missing; if present it is once, few, many or a size class.

D	V	J	size	length	DNA	CDR3
NA	TRBV4-1	TRBJ1-2	NA	16	TGCGCCAGCAGCAAGCTCAGGCCGCCTTTAGTCTATGGCTACACCTTC	CASSKLRPPLVYGYTF
NA	TRBV27	TRBJ1-2	NA	15	TGTGCCAGCAGTCTCGGGACAACTTCTAACTATGGCTACACCTTC	CASSLGTTSNYGYTF
TRBD1	TRBV3-1/TRBV3-2	TRBJ1-2	NA	14	TGTGCCAGCAGCCACCGGGACAGGGTCTATGGCTACACCTTC	CASSHRDRVYGYTF
TRBD1	TRBV9	TRBJ2-1	NA	16	TGTGCCAGCAGCGTAGAGGGGACAGACGTTGACTATGAGCAGTTCTTC	CASSVEGTDVDYEQFF
NA	TRBV7-2	TRBJ1-1	NA	13	TGTGCCAGCAGCTCAATTGAGGACACTGAAGCTTTCTTT	CASSSIEDTEAFF
TRBD1	TRBV7-6	TRBJ2-7	NA	14	TGTGCCAGCAGCCCGCGACAGGGGCCCTACGAGCAGTACTTC	CASSPRQGPYEQYF
TRBD2	TRBV15	TRBJ2-1	NA	16	TGTGCCACCAGCCGGACTAGCGGGGTAGCAAACAATGAGCAGTTCTTC	CATSRTSGVANNEQFF
NA	TRBV9	TRBJ1-3	NA	15	TGTGCCAGCAGCGTAGTTGGGAGCTCTGGAAACACCATATATTTT	CASSVVGSSGNTIYF
NA	TRBV4-2	TRBJ1-1	NA	13	TGTGCCAGCAGCCCCGGGGAGAAACCGGAAGCTTTCTTT	CASSPGEKPEAFF
TRBD1	TRBV20-1	TRBJ1-2	NA	14	TGCAGTGCTAGTAGGACAGGGTCCCTCTATGGCTACACCTTC	CSASRTGSLYGYTF
NA	TRBV5-4	TRBJ2-1	NA	14	TGTGCCGCCCAGGGGACCGGCAGCTACAATGAGCAGTTCTTC	CAAQGTGSYNEQFF
TRBD1	TRBV7-9	TRBJ2-7	once	15	TGTGCCAGCAGCCACGACAGGGGGCTTGTCCACGAGCAGTACTTC	CASSHDRGLVHEQYF
NA	TRBV5-1	TRBJ2-3	NA	16	TGCGCCAGCAGCTTGCAGGGGCCAGCAGGCACAGATACGCAGTATTTT	CASSLQGPAGTDTQYF
NA	TRBV6-6	TRBJ2-1	NA	13	TGTGCCAGCAGTTACTTCCGGGACAATGAGCAGTTCTTC	CASSYFRDNEQFF
NA	TRBV7-8	TRBJ2-3	NA	16	TGTGCCAGCAGCTACTTAACGGGGATAGCCACAGATACGCAGTATTTT	CASSYLTGIATDTQYF
TRBD1	TRBV11-2	TRBJ1-1	NA	17	TGTGCCAGCAGCGGACGGACAGGGGGCGCGGTGATGGTACGGGCTTTCTTT	CASSGRTGGAVMVRAFF
NA	TRBV3-1/TRBV3-2	TRBJ2-7	NA	13	TGTGCCAGCAGTCGAGTCGGGGACTACGAGCAGTACTTC	CASSRVGDYEQYF
NA	TRBV27	TRBJ2-1	few	17	TGTGCCAGCAGTTTTTCCTTCGACAGTGTGACCTACAATGAGCAGTTCTTC	CASSFSFDSVTYNEQFF
TRBD2	TRBV27	TRBJ2-1	many	15	TGTGCCAGCAGTTCCCTAGCGGGAGGGGACGCGGAGCAGTTCTTC	CASSSLAGGDAEQFF